This T cell receptor (beta chain) was documented in a study of cytomegalovirus exposure and HLA in healthy donors. Measured with immunoSEQ multiplex PCR; TCRdb has only the in-frame clones, and not every one. The sample lists around 60,000 clones; about 91% were seen once. Whole-study results and caveats: Investigators reported fewer than 200 TCR beta chains as tied to cytomegalovirus.

A word on this clone: The antigen is not known.

Per the germline V gene, CDR1 is SGHNT and CDR2 is YYREEE (reference sequence). J was trimmed by 3 bases and V by 4 bases; bases with no gene match: 7. The CDR3 spans 14 residues. The chain combines TRBV5-4 with TRBJ2-7, with 7 bases lining up with TRBD1. The receptor was derived from a young woman in good health and CMV-seronegative. Source material: PBMCs. The CDR3 DNA reads TGTGCCAGCAGCCCCAACAGGGGTTACTACGAGCAGTACTTC. Translated: CASSPNRGYYEQYF.